This paragraph covers one TCR beta chain sequence. As yet, its antigen is unknown. The germline V gene encodes CDR1 ENHRY and CDR2 SYGVKD. V lost 0 bases, J lost 3 bases, and 12 bases lay in between. CDR3 length: 15 residues. This sample stems from a study of cytomegalovirus exposure and HLA in healthy donors. Findings and limits, study-wide: Later work associated roughly 17,000 TCR beta sequences with HLA alleles at 0.05 false discovery rate.

PCR was performed using 60 Vbeta and 13 Jbeta primers. Only in-frame clones appear in the TCRdb table, and some are missing; sequencing was by immunoSEQ multiplex PCR. This table holds around 75,000 clones. V gene TRBV10-3 combines with J gene TRBJ2-7, with D perhaps matching TRBD2 (6 bases). Sample: PBMCs. The TCR was taken from a woman aged 55 to 70 in good health and CMV-seronegative. CDR3 sequence reads: CAISESTSRGYEQYF. The DNA of the CDR3 is TGTGCCATCAGTGAGTCGACCTCGCGGGGCTACGAGCAGTACTTC.